This entry describes one T cell receptor (beta chain). Germline loops: CDR1 SGDLS, CDR2 YYNGEE. Unmatched junction bases numbered 4, after V lost 0 bases and J lost 10 bases. CDR3 size: 13 residues. The entry originates in a study of T cell changes during pregnancy in multiple sclerosis. The repertoire was sequenced with immunoSEQ multiplex PCR; TCRdb's copy has only in-frame clones and lacks some. The sample contains about 75,000 clones, around 94% of which appear only once. This chain connects TRBV9 to TRBJ1-1; 9 bases align to TRBD1. This TCR was sampled from a female donor with multiple sclerosis, enrolled in a pregnancy study. The sequenced sample was CD4+ T cells from peripheral blood mononuclear cells, obtained after pregnancy. The CDR3 sequence is CASSVEDRGRAFF. The CDR3 DNA sequence: TGTGCCAGCAGCGTAGAGGACAGGGGAAGAGCTTTCTTT.